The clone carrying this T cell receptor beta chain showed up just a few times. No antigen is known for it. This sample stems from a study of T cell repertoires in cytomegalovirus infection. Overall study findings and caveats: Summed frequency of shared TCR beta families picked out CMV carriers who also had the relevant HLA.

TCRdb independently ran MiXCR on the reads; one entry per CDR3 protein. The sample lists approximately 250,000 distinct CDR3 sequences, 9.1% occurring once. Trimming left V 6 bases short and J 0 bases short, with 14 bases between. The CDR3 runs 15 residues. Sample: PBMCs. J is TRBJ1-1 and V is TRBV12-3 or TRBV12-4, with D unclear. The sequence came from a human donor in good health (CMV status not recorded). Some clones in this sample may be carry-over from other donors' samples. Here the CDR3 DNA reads TGTGCCAGCAGCCCAATCGGGCGGTTGAACACTGAAGCTTTCTTT. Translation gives CASSPIGRLNTEAFF.